The TCR beta chain described here comes from a study of cytomegalovirus exposure and HLA in healthy donors. Points from the study as a whole: Analysis was performed later, and it showed HLA-associated TCR beta chains to be more clonally expanded than equally common others. In a later analysis, DRB1 alleles had the most associated TCRs; HLA-C alleles the fewest. Of the V segments, some could not be distinguished, including TRBV6-2 and TRBV6-3, and were excluded. The study listed roughly 160 cytomegalovirus-associated TCR beta chains.

Concerning this clone itself: Its antigen is unidentified.

CDR3 length equals 13 residues. CDR1 SSHAT and CDR2 FNYEAQ come from the germline V gene (reference sequence). The V and J ends lost 6 bases and 7 bases respectively, with 12 bases between them. The study ran its PCR with 60 Vbeta and 13 Jbeta primers. The assay was immunoSEQ multiplex PCR, and TCRdb's table has in-frame clones only and misses some. The sample lists 200,000 to 250,000 clones, over 75% occurring once. Specimen: PBMCs. The chain joins TRBV7-7 to TRBJ2-2; D is ambiguous. The TCR was taken from a girl aged 2-10 years in good health and CMV-seronegative. The CDR3 region has the DNA TGTGCCAGCAGTTTCCAGGATTTCGGGGAGCTGTTTTTT. The encoded protein is CASSFQDFGELFF.